The 11 T cell receptor beta chains reported below all come from one sample, sequenced in a study of blood T cell repertoires in COVID-19. Profiling relied on immunoSEQ multiplex PCR, and the TCRdb table lists in-frame clones only, not all of them. This repertoire shows roughly 190,000 clones, roughly four fifths found once; its top ten account for 5% to 6.5%. Sequencing used peripheral blood. The receptor source for this set is an older woman with active or convalescent COVID-19.

This clone was counted ten times or more. The chain recombines TRBV4-1 with TRBJ1-1; D perhaps matches TRBD1 (6 bases). Germline CDR1 MGHRA, CDR2 YSYEKL. Trimming cost V 1 base and J 1 base, with 13 bases left between them. CDR3 size: 16 residues. The CDR3 sequence: CASSQGRGGENTEAFF. DNA for the CDR3: TGCGCCAGCAGCCAAGGAAGAGGGGGAGAGAACACTGAAGCTTTCTTT.

The chain couples TRBV5-5 to TRBJ1-4, with 12 nucleotides matching TRBD1. Germline V lookup: CDR1 SGHKS, CDR2 YYEKEE (reference sequence). The length of the CDR3 is 19 residues. The V segment lost 4 bases and the J segment 5 bases; nucleotides outside the gene matches: 15. For the CDR3, the DNA is TGTGCCAGCAGCGCCGCTTCGGGGACAGGGGGCCGGATAAATGAAAAACTGTTTTTT. Translated, it gives CASSAASGTGGRINEKLFF.

The genes are TRBV7-9 and TRBJ1-6, with D possibly TRBD1 on 6 matching bases. This CDR3 contains 17 residues. Trimming removed 6 bases at V and 9 bases at J, with 24 bases between. Germline CDR1 SEHNR, CDR2 FQNEAQ (reference sequence). DNA for the CDR3: TGTGCCAGCAGTTCAAGGGGAACAGGGATATTTGGTTCACCCCTCCACTTT. It yields the protein CASSSRGTGIFGSPLHF.

This clone has just one count. The gene calls are TRBV3-1 (or the pseudogene TRBV3-2) and TRBJ2-1; TRBD2 matches at 7 bases. Germline-derived CDR1 and CDR2 are LGHDT and YNNKEL (reference sequence). Trimming removed 0 bases from V and 12 bases from J; junction bases left unmatched: 14. This CDR3 region has 16 residues. The CDR3 sequence: CASSQERAGLVRVQFF. Written as DNA, the CDR3 is TGTGCCAGCAGCCAAGAACGAGCGGGATTAGTCAGGGTGCAGTTCTTC.

This sequence joins TRBV9 and TRBJ2-1; D is uncertain. Germline values: CDR1 SGDLS, CDR2 YYNGEE. The CDR3 has 16 amino acids. Trimming shortened V by 1 base and J by 0 bases, and 11 bases separated the two germline ends. In DNA, the CDR3 is TGTGCCAGCAGCGTAACACTATCCAACTCCTACAATGAGCAGTTCTTC. Translated, it gives CASSVTLSNSYNEQFF.

V and J are TRBV9 and TRBJ2-5; a possible D gene is TRBD2 (6 bases). CDR3 length equals 15 residues. V was shortened by 0 bases and J by 2 bases, with 11 bases between the two germline ends. CDR1 is SGDLS and CDR2 is YYNGEE in the germline V gene. In nucleotides, the CDR3 is TGTGCCAGCAGCGTAGGGGGACTCCGACAAGAGACCCAGTACTTC. Translating it yields CASSVGGLRQETQYF.

In nucleotides, the CDR3 is TGTGCTAGTGGGAACACACTACTCCAGAACACTGAAGCTTTCTTT. This translates into CASGNTLLQNTEAFF. J is TRBJ1-1 and V is TRBV12-5, with D unresolved. This CDR3 has 15 amino acids. V lost 6 bases and J lost 1, with 15 bases in between. Germline loops: CDR1 LGHNT, CDR2 FRNRAP.

The V call is TRBV19, the J call TRBJ2-5, with a weak D call TRBD2 (5 bases). Trimming took 5 bases from V and 4 from J, leaving 8 bases between them. This CDR3 spans 12 amino acids. Germline values: CDR1 LNHDA, CDR2 SQIVND (reference sequence). The CDR3 is CASSPRGETQYF. In DNA form, the CDR3 reads TGTGCCAGTAGTCCCCGGGGAGAGACCCAGTACTTC.

The chain has TRBV30 and TRBJ1-1; 7 bases match TRBD1. There are 14 residues in the CDR3. The germline CDR1 and CDR2 sequences are GTSNPN and SVGIG (reference sequence). V lost 7 bases and J lost 0; bases outside the gene matches: 8. CDR3 loop: CASTGTVMNTEAFF. The CDR3 DNA sequence: TGTGCCTCTACTGGGACAGTCATGAACACTGAAGCTTTCTTT.

This clone was seen only once. The CDR3 DNA follows: TGTGCCACCAGTGATTTGACTTTGGAGACCCAGTACTTC. It translates to CATSDLTLETQYF. The rearrangement uses TRBV24-1 and TRBJ2-5; no clear D gene. Between the trimmed V and J ends, which lost 0 bases and 5 bases, there was a span of 6 bases. Per the germline V gene, CDR1 is KGHDR and CDR2 is SFDVKD. CDR3 length equals 13 residues.

CDR3 nucleotides: TGTGCCAGCAGTGAACGGGGCGGGAGAAGTGAGCAGTTCTTC. Translation: CASSERGGRSEQFF. The rearrangement joins TRBV2 to TRBJ2-1, with 7 bases fitting TRBD2. Germline CDR1 reads SNHLY; CDR2 reads FYNNEI. Trimming cost V 2 bases and J 9 bases; bases outside gene matches: 7. The CDR3 extends over 14 amino acids. Together with reference TRBV2 and TRBJ2-1, the CDR3 gives the full variable domain: EPEVTQTPSHQVTQMGQEVILRCVPISNHLYFYWYRQILGQKVEFLVSFYNNEISEKSEIFDDQFSVERPDGSNFTLKIRSTKLEDSAMYFCASSERGGRSEQFFGPGTRLTVL.